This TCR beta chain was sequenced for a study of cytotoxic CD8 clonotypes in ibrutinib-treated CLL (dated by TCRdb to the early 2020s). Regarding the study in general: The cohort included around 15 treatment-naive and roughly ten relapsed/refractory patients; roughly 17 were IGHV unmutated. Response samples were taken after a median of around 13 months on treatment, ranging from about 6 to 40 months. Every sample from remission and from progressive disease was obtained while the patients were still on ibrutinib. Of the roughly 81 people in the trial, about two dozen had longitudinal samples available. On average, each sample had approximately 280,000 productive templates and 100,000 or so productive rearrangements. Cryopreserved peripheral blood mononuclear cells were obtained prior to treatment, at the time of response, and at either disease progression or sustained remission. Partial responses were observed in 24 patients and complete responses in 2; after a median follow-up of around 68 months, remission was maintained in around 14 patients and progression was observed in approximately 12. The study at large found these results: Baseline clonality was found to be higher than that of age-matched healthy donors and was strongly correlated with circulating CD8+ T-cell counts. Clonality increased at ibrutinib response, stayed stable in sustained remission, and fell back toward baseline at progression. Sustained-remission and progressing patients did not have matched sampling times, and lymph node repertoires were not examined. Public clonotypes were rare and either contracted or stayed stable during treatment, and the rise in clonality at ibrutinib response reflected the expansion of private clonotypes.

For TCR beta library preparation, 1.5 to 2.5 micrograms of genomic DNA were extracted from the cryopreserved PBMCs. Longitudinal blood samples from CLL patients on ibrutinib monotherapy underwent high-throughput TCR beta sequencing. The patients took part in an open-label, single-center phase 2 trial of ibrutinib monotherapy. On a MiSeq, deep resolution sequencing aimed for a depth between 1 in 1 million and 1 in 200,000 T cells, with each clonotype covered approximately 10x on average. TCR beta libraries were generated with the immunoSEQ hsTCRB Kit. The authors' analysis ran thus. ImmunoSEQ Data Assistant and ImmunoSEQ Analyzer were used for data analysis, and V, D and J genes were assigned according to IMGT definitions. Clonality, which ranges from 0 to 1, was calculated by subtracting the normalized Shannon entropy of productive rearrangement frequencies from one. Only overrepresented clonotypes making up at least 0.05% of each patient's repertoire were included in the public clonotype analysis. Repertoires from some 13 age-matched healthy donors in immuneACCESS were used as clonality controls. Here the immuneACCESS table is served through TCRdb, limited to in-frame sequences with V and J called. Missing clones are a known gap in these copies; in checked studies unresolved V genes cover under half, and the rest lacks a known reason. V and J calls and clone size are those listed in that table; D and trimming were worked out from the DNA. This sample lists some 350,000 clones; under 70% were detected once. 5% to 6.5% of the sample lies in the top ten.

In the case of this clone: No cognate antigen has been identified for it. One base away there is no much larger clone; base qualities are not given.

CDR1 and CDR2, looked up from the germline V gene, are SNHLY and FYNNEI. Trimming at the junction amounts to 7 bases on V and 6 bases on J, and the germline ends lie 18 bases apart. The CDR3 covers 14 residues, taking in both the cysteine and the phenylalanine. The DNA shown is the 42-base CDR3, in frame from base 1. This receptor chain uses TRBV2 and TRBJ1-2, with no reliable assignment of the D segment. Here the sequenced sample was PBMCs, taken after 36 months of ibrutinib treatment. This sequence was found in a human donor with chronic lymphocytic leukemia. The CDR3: CASIEWVGRHGYTF. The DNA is TGTGCCAGCATCGAATGGGTTGGGAGGCATGGCTACACCTTC.